The 24 T cell receptor beta chains reported below all come from one sample, sequenced in a study of CD4 T cells in relation to SARS-CoV-2 and coronaviruses. Only in-frame clones appear in the TCRdb table, and some are missing; sequencing was by immunoSEQ multiplex PCR. The repertoire includes around 45,000 clones, around 79% of them detected once, and about 1.5% sits in the top ten. These receptors lack a known antigen. The specimen sequenced was naive CD4+ T cells from PBMCs, cultured in vitro. Subset reported: naive CD4+ T cells isolated by negative enrichment. Every receptor here comes from an adult with COVID-19.

The chain links TRBV30 to TRBJ2-3; unclear D gene. Trimming stripped 0 bases from V and 6 bases from J, with 7 bases between. The germline V gene encodes CDR1 GTSNPN and CDR2 SVGIG (reference sequence). The CDR3 totals 12 residues. CDR3 in DNA: TGTGCCTGGAGTGTAACGGGTGATACGCAGTATTTT. It codes for CAWSVTGDTQYF.

The chain employs TRBV24-1 and TRBJ2-5; a weak D match, TRBD2 (5 bases). The CDR3 totals 13 residues. From germline, CDR1 is KGHDR and CDR2 SFDVKD. V was clipped by 10 bases and J by 4 bases, with 15 bases between them. CDR3 region: CATAAVPGETQYF. The CDR3 DNA sequence: TGTGCCACGGCAGCGGTACCGGGAGAGACCCAGTACTTC.

The rearrangement uses TRBV5-1 and TRBJ2-1; 10 bases are a match to TRBD1. CDR1 is SGHRS, CDR2 YFSETQ, per germline. CDR3 length equals 16 residues. The V gene end was trimmed by 3 bases and the J gene end by 4 bases; junction bases not matched to a gene: 7. This chain's CDR3 is CASSSGTGEGYNEQFF. Written as DNA, the CDR3 is TGCGCCAGCAGCTCGGGGACAGGGGAAGGTTACAATGAGCAGTTCTTC. Together with reference TRBV5-1 and TRBJ2-1, the CDR3 gives the full variable domain: KAGVTQTPRYLIKTRGQQVTLSCSPISGHRSVSWYQQTPGQGLQFLFEYFSETQRNKGNFPGRFSGRQFSNSRSEMNVSTLELGDSALYLCASSSGTGEGYNEQFFGPGTRLTVL.

This clone has only a few counts. The chain is built from TRBV7-9 and TRBJ1-4; TRBD1 matches at 7 bases. The CDR3 runs 16 residues. The V gene's germline CDR1 is SEHNR and CDR2 FQNEAQ (reference sequence). J was trimmed by 5 bases and V by 2 bases; bases with no gene match: 8. In DNA form, the CDR3 reads TGTGCCAGCAGCTTAACAAGGGGGCCCATAAATGAAAAACTGTTTTTT. Its protein product is CASSLTRGPINEKLFF.

In its sample, this clone was seen a few times. The chain couples TRBV30 to TRBJ2-7; D might be TRBD2 (6 bases). This CDR3 spans 11 amino acids. V gave up 1 base and J gave up 9 bases, with 10 bases separating them. Germline CDR1 is GTSNPN and CDR2 is SVGIG (reference sequence). The chain's CDR3 is CAWSGGDLQYF. CDR3 nucleotide sequence: TGTGCCTGGAGTGGGGGGGACCTGCAGTACTTC. The variable domain in full, with the rest retrieved from reference TRBV30 and TRBJ2-7, is SQTIHQWPATLVQPVGSPLSLECTVEGTSNPNLYWYRQAAGRGLQLLFYSVGIGQISSEVPQNLSASRPQDRQFILSSKKLLLSDSGFYLCAWSGGDLQYFGPGTRLTVT.

This clone was seen once. V and J are TRBV21-1 and TRBJ2-7; TRBD1 was called by the table and not checked on the DNA. TRBV21-1 is labeled a pseudogene. This CDR3 is built from 16 residues. The CDR3 coding sequence is TGTGCCAGCAGCAAAGCGCTTTTCTACAGGCTAGGCGAGCAGTACTTC. Translation: CASSKALFYRLGEQYF.

V is TRBV28 and J is TRBJ2-5, with TRBD2 matching 8 bases. V was pared by 7 bases and J by 5 bases, with 12 bases of the junction left unmatched. CDR1 is MDHEN, CDR2 SYDVKM, per germline. This CDR3 has 15 residues. The CDR3 bases are TGTGCCAGCACCAGTAGCGGGACGGGACGTGAGACCCAGTACTTC. Translating it yields CASTSSGTGRETQYF.

This chain links TRBV5-1 with TRBJ1-1; TRBD1 aligns across 7 bases. From germline, CDR1 is SGHRS and CDR2 YFSETQ. V was pared by 2 bases and J by 4 bases, with 2 bases of the junction left unmatched. This CDR3 region has 13 residues. The CDR3 here is CASSFTGATEAFF. CDR3 nucleotide sequence: TGCGCCAGCAGCTTTACAGGGGCCACTGAAGCTTTCTTT.

The rearrangement joins TRBV9 to TRBJ2-2; TRBD2 agrees at 7 bases. This CDR3 has 15 amino acids. CDR1 and CDR2 from the germline V gene are SGDLS and YYNGEE. The J segment lost 5 bases and the V segment lost 6 bases, leaving 10 bases of the junction unmatched. CDR3 nucleotide sequence: TGTGCCAGCACCTCCTTGGTGGGAGGGACCGGGGAGCTGTTTTTT. Translating gives CASTSLVGGTGELFF. Using reference TRBV9 and TRBJ2-2 for the parts outside the CDR3, the full variable domain is DSGVTQTPKHLITATGQRVTLRCSPRSGDLSVYWYQQSLDQGLQFLIQYYNGEERAKGNILERFSAQQFPDLHSELNLSSLELGDSALYFCASTSLVGGTGELFFGEGSRLTVL.

The V gene is TRBV3-1 (or the pseudogene TRBV3-2), the J gene TRBJ2-1, with TRBD2 matching 7 bases. The trim removed 0 bases at V and 9 bases at J, leaving 5 bases unmatched. The CDR3 length is 14 residues. Looked up from germline, CDR1 is LGHDT and CDR2 is YNNKEL (reference sequence). CDR3 sequence reads: CASSQDSSSGEQFF. CDR3 nucleotides: TGTGCCAGCAGCCAAGATAGCTCTAGCGGTGAGCAGTTCTTC.

The chain combines TRBV30 with TRBJ2-7; 9 bases agree with TRBD1. CDR3 length: 13 residues. Losses at the gene ends were 4 bases for V and 4 bases for J; bases not matched to a gene: 5. Germline V gene lookup returns CDR1 GTSNPN and CDR2 SVGIG (reference sequence). The CDR3 DNA is TGTGCCTGGACCCGGGACAGGGTGTACGAGCAGTACTTC. Protein sequence: CAWTRDRVYEQYF.

The V call is TRBV7-9, the J call TRBJ1-5; D not resolved. The CDR3 is made up of 15 amino acids. The V end was cut by 0 bases, the J end by 2 bases, with 8 bases between. Per germline, CDR1 SEHNR and CDR2 FQNEAQ (reference sequence). The CDR3 spells CASSLAGKRNQPQHF. In nucleotides, the CDR3 is TGTGCCAGCAGCTTAGCAGGGAAGCGCAATCAGCCCCAGCATTTT. The full variable domain, in which reference TRBV7-9 and TRBJ1-5 provide the parts outside the CDR3, is DTGVSQNPRHKITKRGQNVTFRCDPISEHNRLYWYRQTLGQGPEFLTYFQNEAQLEKSRLLSDRFSAERPKGSFSTLEIQRTEQGDSAMYLCASSLAGKRNQPQHFGDGTRLSIL.

The chain has TRBV19 and TRBJ2-2; 12 bases agree with TRBD1. Germline trimming cut 6 bases from V and 3 bases from J; bases unmatched to any gene: 2. From germline, CDR1 is LNHDA and CDR2 SQIVND (reference sequence). The CDR3 has 15 residues. The CDR3 region has the DNA TGTGCCAGTAGGGGACAGGGGGCTTACACCGGGGAGCTGTTTTTT. It yields the protein CASRGQGAYTGELFF.

The chain joins TRBV1 to TRBJ2-3; TRBD2 is the table's D call and was not checked against the DNA. TRBV1 is a recognized pseudogene. The CDR3 loop spans 18 amino acids. The CDR3 protein is CTSSPRAGGLAPRDTQYF. The DNA for the CDR3 is TGCACCAGCAGCCCAAGGGCGGGAGGCCTCGCCCCCCGAGATACGCAGTATTTT.

The V gene is TRBV7-9, the J gene TRBJ2-5; D gene uncertain. CDR1 and CDR2 from the germline V gene are SEHNR and FQNEAQ (reference sequence). V lost 5 bases and J lost 0, with 7 bases in between. The CDR3 contains 13 residues. The CDR3, as DNA: TGTGCCAGCAGCCGGACGGACCAAGAGACCCAGTACTTC. Its translation: CASSRTDQETQYF.

The rearrangement joins TRBV5-1 to TRBJ1-2; D is uncertain. The germline V gene has CDR1 SGHRS and CDR2 YFSETQ. Trimming took off 0 bases at V and 8 bases at J, with 20 bases between the two ends. CDR3 length: 16 residues. CDR3 amino acids: CASSLAGVQGMRGYTF. The CDR3 DNA sequence: TGCGCCAGCAGCTTGGCCGGGGTACAAGGGATGCGCGGCTACACCTTC.

As for this clone: The junction shows a germline mismatch at one end, possibly a read error. The chain carries TRBV5-1 and TRBJ2-7, with 8 bases fitting TRBD1. The length of the CDR3 is 15 residues. Germline CDR1 is SGHRS and CDR2 is YFSETQ. CDR3 nucleotides: TGCGTCAGCAGTGCACAGGGGGTTCCTACCTACGAGCAGTACTTC. Amino acids: CVSSAQGVPTYEQYF.

The V and J genes are TRBV28 and TRBJ2-1; 10 positions agree with TRBD2. The CDR3 runs 16 residues. V lost 1 base, J lost 4 bases, and 4 bases stayed unmatched. Per germline, CDR1 MDHEN and CDR2 SYDVKM. The CDR3: CASSLLSSGGYNEQFF. DNA of the CDR3: TGTGCCAGCAGTTTATTGTCTAGCGGGGGATACAATGAGCAGTTCTTC.

This chain uses TRBV6-1 with TRBJ2-3, with D perhaps TRBD1 (8 bases). Germline CDR1 is MNHNS and CDR2 is SASEGT. The CDR3 extends over 15 amino acids. Trimming took off 2 bases at V and 4 bases at J, with 13 bases between the two ends. CDR3 nucleotide sequence: TGTGCCAGCAGTGAACAGGGGGCGGGAGCAGATACGCAGTATTTT. Its translation is CASSEQGAGADTQYF.

The J gene is TRBJ2-3, the V gene TRBV7-2; D unresolved. The CDR3 runs to 15 residues. The ends were cut back, 7 bases at V and 2 bases at J, with 16 bases in the middle. Germline CDR1 SGHTA, CDR2 FQGNSA. Here the CDR3 reads CASNRRGTLTDTQYF. DNA of the CDR3: TGTGCCAGCAATCGTCGCGGAACCCTCACAGATACGCAGTATTTT.

This clone has only one observation. The chain joins TRBV9 to TRBJ2-2, with 7 bases aligning to TRBD2. The CDR3 is made up of 15 amino acids. The germline V gene has CDR1 SGDLS and CDR2 YYNGEE. The V segment lost 0 bases and the J segment 5 bases; nucleotides outside the gene matches: 4. Here the CDR3 reads CASSVVAGDTGELFF. DNA of the CDR3: TGTGCCAGCAGCGTAGTTGCGGGAGATACCGGGGAGCTGTTTTTT.

This clone was picked up a small number of times. The rearrangement uses TRBV3-1 (or the pseudogene TRBV3-2) and TRBJ2-5, with D unclear. The CDR3 spans 14 residues. Germline CDR1 and CDR2: LGHDT and YNNKEL (reference sequence). Trimming shortened V by 3 bases and J by 2 bases, and 10 bases separated the two germline ends. CDR3 nucleotides: TGTGCCAGCAGCCACCTGGGTGAGCAAGAGACCCAGTACTTC. Its protein product is CASSHLGEQETQYF.

The chain joins TRBV11-2 to TRBJ2-7, with D perhaps TRBD1 (7 bases). There are 15 residues in the CDR3. The germline gives CDR1 SGHAT, CDR2 FQNNGV. V was trimmed by 5 bases and J by 1 base, leaving 15 bases between them. The CDR3 DNA is TGTGCCAGCAGCCTTCAGGGGGGACATTCCTACGAGCAGTACTTC. Translation gives CASSLQGGHSYEQYF.

V is TRBV5-1 and J is TRBJ2-7, with D possibly being TRBD2 (6 bases). Germline-derived CDR1 and CDR2 are SGHRS and YFSETQ. The CDR3 consists of 16 residues. Trimming removed 4 bases from V and 1 base from J, with 18 bases in between. The CDR3 loop is CASSPLMEGISYEQYF. Here the CDR3 DNA reads TGCGCCAGCAGCCCCCTTATGGAGGGGATTTCCTACGAGCAGTACTTC. Combining the CDR3 with reference TRBV5-1 and TRBJ2-7 gives the whole variable domain KAGVTQTPRYLIKTRGQQVTLSCSPISGHRSVSWYQQTPGQGLQFLFEYFSETQRNKGNFPGRFSGRQFSNSRSEMNVSTLELGDSALYLCASSPLMEGISYEQYFGPGTRLTVT.